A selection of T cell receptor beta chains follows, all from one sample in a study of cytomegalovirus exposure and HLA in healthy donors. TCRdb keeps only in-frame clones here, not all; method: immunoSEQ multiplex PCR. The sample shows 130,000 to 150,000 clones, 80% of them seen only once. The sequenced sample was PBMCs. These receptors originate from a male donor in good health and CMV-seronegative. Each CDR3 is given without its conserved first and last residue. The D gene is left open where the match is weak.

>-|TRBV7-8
ATSGEAGLMAGELF
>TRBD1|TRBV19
ASNGIGTGNTEAF
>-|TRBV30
AWREGQLQETQY
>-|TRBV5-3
ARSSGRDTQPQH
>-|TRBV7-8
ASSWNTGKEKLF
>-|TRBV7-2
ASSRSTGKANYGYT
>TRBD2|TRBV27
ASSGGLAATGELF
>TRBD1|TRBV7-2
ASSLGGQGRSPLH
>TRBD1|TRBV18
ASSPLTGAGSGRNTIY
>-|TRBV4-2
ASSQEASGREQF
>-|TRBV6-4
ASSDEPGGTEAF
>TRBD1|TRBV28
ASSSSGTGLFSYEQY
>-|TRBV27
ASSQIQENSPLH
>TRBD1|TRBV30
AWYLRDRSRGYT